Below are 5 T cell receptor beta chains sequenced from a single sample in a study of response to subunit inactivated influenza vaccine listed by TCRdb under 2018. Receptor libraries were prepared by RT-PCR. The run used an Illumina HiSeq 2500. Through fastp at Q25 and MiXCR, TCRdb rebuilt clones from the public reads, retaining in-frame beta chains. Each entry merges the rows of one CDR3 protein and shows their most common DNA and genes. The sample includes 500,000 to 550,000 distinct CDR3 sequences, with under 25% observed a single time. The ten largest make up around 2.8% of the sample. This sample was shared with a second study, whose subject was T cells expressing NK-cell markers. The second study also describes: TCR beta cDNA libraries were made by 5'RACE template switching that added a universal primer site and unique molecular identifiers.

This sample comprised CD4+ T cells sorted from PBMCs, obtained 11 to 12 days after vaccination. The source is a man in his fifties who received an inactivated influenza vaccine. Donor details come from another sample of the same person, matched by shared clones.

This clonotype was picked up a small number of times. The rearrangement links TRBV20-1 to TRBJ1-4; 8 nucleotides line up with TRBD1. Germline V CDR1 and CDR2: DFQATT, SNEGSKA (reference sequence). V lost 1 base and J lost 3; bases outside the gene matches: 4. This CDR3 contains 15 residues. The CDR3 sequence: CSARGLQGANEKLFF. As DNA, the CDR3 is TGCAGTGCTAGAGGCTTACAGGGGGCTAATGAAAAACTGTTTTTT.

This clonotype was observed a handful of times. The chain recombines TRBV15 with TRBJ1-5, with unresolved D. Trimming stripped 0 bases from V and 7 bases from J, with 13 bases between. Germline CDR1 reads LNHNV; CDR2 reads YYDKDF (reference sequence). The CDR3 runs to 15 residues. CDR3 bases: TGTGCCACCAGCAGAGATCCAGGTCTAGGACAGCCCCAGCATTTT. Translation: CATSRDPGLGQPQHF.

The genes are TRBV6-5 and TRBJ2-7; either TRBD1 or TRBD2 may supply D (5 bases each). CDR1 and CDR2 from the germline V gene are MNHEY and SVGAGI. Trimming took off 4 bases at V and 7 bases at J, with 23 bases between the two ends. There are 16 residues in the CDR3. In nucleotides, the CDR3 is TGTGCCAGCAGTTCCAGTCCGGGACGGCCCCTGGGGGAGCAGTACTTC. Amino acid sequence: CASSSSPGRPLGEQYF.

In its sample, this clonotype was seen a few times. The rearrangement uses TRBV14 and TRBJ2-1; D may be TRBD1 or TRBD2 (6 bases each). Germline V gene lookup returns CDR1 SGHDN and CDR2 FVKESK. The CDR3 loop spans 15 amino acids. V was clipped by 2 bases and J by 4 bases, with 12 bases between them. CDR3 sequence reads: CASSQQRGVYNEQFF. The DNA of the CDR3 is TGTGCCAGCAGCCAACAAAGGGGGGTATACAATGAGCAGTTCTTC.

This clonotype was detected a few times. The chain links TRBV19 to TRBJ2-4, with D perhaps given as TRBD1 or TRBD2 (6 bases each). The CDR3 spans 14 residues. V was shortened by 3 bases and J by 9 bases, with 15 bases between the two germline ends. Germline CDR1 LNHDA, CDR2 SQIVND (reference sequence). CDR3 in amino acids: CASSIGGPRGIQYF. The CDR3 DNA sequence: TGTGCCAGTAGTATTGGGGGGCCGCGGGGCATTCAGTACTTC.